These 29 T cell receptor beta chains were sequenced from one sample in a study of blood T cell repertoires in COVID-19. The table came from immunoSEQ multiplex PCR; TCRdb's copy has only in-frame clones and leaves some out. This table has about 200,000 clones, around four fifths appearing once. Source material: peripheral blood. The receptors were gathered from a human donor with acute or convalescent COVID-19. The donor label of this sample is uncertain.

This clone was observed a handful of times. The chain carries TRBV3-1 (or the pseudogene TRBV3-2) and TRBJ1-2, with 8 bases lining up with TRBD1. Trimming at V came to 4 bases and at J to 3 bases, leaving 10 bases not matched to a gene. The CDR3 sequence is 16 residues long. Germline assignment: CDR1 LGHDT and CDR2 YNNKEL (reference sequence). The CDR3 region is CASSPFTQGGDYGYTF. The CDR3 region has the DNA TGTGCCAGCAGCCCCTTCACACAGGGGGGGGACTATGGCTACACCTTC.

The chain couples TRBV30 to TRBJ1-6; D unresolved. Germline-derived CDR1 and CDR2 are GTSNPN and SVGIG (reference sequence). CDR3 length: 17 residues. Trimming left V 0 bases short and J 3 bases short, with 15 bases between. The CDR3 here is CAWSVQMGSIYNSPLHF. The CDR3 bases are TGTGCCTGGAGTGTACAAATGGGCTCCATCTATAATTCACCCCTCCACTTT.

The CDR3 region is CASSLTGLAASTDTQYF. The CDR3 nucleotides read TGCGCCAGCAGCTTGACCGGACTAGCTGCTAGCACAGATACGCAGTATTTT. The V and J genes are TRBV5-1 and TRBJ2-3; 8 bases fit TRBD2. The CDR3 covers 17 residues. Germline V gene sequence: CDR1 SGHRS, CDR2 YFSETQ. With 1 base clipped from V and 0 bases from J, the junction kept 7 bases outside the gene matches. Supplemented by reference TRBV5-1 and TRBJ2-3, the full variable domain reads KAGVTQTPRYLIKTRGQQVTLSCSPISGHRSVSWYQQTPGQGLQFLFEYFSETQRNKGNFPGRFSGRQFSNSRSEMNVSTLELGDSALYLCASSLTGLAASTDTQYFGPGTRLTVL.

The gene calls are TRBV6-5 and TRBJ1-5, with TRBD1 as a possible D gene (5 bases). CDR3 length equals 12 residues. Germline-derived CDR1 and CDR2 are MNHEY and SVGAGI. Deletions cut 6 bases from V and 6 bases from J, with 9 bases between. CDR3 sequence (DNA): TGTGCCAGCAGGACAGTCGGTCAGCCCCAGCATTTT. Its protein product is CASRTVGQPQHF.

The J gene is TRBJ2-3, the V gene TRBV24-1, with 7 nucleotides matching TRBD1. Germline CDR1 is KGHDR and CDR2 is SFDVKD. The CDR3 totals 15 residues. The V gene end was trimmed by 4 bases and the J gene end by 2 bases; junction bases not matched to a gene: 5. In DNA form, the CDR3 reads TGTGCCACCAGTGAGGGACAGACTTACACAGATACGCAGTATTTT. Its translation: CATSEGQTYTDTQYF.

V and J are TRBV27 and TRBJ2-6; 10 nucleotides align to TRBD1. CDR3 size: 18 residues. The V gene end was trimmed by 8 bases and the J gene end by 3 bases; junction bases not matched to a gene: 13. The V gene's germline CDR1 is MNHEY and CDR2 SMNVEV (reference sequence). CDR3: CASSAEGQGVRGANVLTF. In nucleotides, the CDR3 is TGTGCCAGCTCTGCTGAAGGACAGGGGGTACGTGGGGCCAACGTCCTGACTTTC.

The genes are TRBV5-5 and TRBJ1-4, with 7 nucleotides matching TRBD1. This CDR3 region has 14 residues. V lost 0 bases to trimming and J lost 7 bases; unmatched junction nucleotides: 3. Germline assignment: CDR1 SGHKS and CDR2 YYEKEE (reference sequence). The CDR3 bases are TGTGCCAGCAGCTTGGGGACAGGTGGTGAAAAACTGTTTTTT. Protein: CASSLGTGGEKLFF.

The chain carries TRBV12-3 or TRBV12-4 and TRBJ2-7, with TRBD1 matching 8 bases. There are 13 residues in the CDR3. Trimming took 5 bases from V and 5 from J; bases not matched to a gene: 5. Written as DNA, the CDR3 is TGTGCCAGCAGTCCGACAGGGGTTCACGAGCAGTACTTC. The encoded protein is CASSPTGVHEQYF.

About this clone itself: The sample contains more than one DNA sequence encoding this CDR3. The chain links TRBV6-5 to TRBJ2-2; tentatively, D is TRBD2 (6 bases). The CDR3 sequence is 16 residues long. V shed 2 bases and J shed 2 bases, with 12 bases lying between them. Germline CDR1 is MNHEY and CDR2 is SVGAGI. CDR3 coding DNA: TGTGCCAGCAGTTACGGGGCGGGATCCAACACCGGGGAGCTGTTTTTT. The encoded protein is CASSYGAGSNTGELFF.

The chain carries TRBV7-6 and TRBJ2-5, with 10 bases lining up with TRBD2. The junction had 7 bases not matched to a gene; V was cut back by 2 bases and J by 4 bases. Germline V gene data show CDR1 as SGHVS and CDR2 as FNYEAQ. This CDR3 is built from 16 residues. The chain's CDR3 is CASSLSAGGPRETQYF. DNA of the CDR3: TGTGCCAGCAGCTTATCAGCGGGAGGGCCTCGAGAGACCCAGTACTTC.

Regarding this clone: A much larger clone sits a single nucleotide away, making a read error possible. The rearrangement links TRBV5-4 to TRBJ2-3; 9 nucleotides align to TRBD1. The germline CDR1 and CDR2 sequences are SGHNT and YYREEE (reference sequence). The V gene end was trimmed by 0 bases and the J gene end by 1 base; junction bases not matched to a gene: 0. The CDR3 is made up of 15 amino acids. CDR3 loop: CASSLGTGGTDTQYF. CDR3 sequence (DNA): TGTGCCAGCAGCTTGGGGACAGGGGGCACAGATACGCAGTATTTT.

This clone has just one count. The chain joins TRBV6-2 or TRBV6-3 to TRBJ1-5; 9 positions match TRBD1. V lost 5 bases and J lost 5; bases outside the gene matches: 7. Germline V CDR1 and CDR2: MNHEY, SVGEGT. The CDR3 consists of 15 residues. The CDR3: CASSPPGQGYQPQHF. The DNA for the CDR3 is TGTGCCAGCAGTCCCCCGGGACAGGGATATCAGCCCCAGCATTTT.

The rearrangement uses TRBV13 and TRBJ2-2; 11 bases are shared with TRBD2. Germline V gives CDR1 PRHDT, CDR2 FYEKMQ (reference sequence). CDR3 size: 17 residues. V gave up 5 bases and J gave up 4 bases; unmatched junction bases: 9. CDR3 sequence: CASSLAGGAHGTGELFF. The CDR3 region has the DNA TGTGCCAGCAGCCTAGCGGGGGGCGCCCACGGCACCGGGGAGCTGTTTTTT.

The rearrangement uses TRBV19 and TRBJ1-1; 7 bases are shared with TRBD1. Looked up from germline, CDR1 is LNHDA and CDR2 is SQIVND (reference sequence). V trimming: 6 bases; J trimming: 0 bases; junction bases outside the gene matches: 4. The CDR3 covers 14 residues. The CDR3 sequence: CASRQGEMNTEAFF. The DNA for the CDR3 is TGTGCCAGTAGGCAGGGGGAAATGAACACTGAAGCTTTCTTT.

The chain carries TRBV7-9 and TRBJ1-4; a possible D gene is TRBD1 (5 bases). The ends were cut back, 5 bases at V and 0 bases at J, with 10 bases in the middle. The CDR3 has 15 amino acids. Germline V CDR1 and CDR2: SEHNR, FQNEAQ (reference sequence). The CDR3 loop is CASSNRQSTNEKLFF. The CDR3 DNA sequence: TGTGCCAGCAGCAATCGACAGTCAACTAATGAAAAACTGTTTTTT.

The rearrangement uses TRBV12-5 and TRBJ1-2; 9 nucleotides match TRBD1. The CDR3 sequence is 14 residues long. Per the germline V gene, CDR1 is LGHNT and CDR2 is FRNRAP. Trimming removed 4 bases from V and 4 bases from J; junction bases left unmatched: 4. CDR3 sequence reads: CASGSSGQGYGYTF. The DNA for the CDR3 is TGTGCTAGTGGTTCCTCGGGACAGGGCTATGGCTACACCTTC.

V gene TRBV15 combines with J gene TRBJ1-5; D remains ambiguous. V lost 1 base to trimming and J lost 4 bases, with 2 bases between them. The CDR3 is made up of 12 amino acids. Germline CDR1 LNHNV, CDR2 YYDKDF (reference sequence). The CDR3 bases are TGTGCCACCAGCAGAGCTAATCAGCCCCAGCATTTT. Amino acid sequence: CATSRANQPQHF. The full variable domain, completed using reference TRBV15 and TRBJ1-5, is DAMVIQNPRYQVTQFGKPVTLSCSQTLNHNVMYWYQQKSSQAPKLLFHYYDKDFNNEADTPDNFQSRRPNTSFCFLDIRSPGLGDTAMYLCATSRANQPQHFGDGTRLSIL.

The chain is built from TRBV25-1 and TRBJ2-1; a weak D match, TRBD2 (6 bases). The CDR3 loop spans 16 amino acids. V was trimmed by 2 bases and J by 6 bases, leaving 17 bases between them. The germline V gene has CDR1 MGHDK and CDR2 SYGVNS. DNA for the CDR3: TGTGCCAGCAGTGAACAAACTAGCTTAGGTTTCAATGAGCAGTTCTTC. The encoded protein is CASSEQTSLGFNEQFF.

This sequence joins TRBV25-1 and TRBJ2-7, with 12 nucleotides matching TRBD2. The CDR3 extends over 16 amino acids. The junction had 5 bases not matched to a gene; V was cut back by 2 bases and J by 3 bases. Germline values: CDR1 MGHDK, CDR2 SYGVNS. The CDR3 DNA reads TGTGCCAGCAGTGAAAGTATGGGACTAGCGGGCTACGAGCAGTACTTC. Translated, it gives CASSESMGLAGYEQYF.

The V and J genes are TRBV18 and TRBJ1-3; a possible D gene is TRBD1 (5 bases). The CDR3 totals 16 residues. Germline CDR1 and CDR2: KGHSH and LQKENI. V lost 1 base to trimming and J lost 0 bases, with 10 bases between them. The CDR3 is CASSPRTDSSGNTIYF. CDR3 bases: TGTGCCAGCTCACCACGAACAGACAGCTCTGGAAACACCATATATTTT.

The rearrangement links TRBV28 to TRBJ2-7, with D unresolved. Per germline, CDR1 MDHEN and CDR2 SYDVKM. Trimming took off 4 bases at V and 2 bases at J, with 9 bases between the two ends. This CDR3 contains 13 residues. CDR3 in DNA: TGTGCCAGCAGTTCTGCCGGAGCCTACGAGCAGTACTTC. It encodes CASSSAGAYEQYF.

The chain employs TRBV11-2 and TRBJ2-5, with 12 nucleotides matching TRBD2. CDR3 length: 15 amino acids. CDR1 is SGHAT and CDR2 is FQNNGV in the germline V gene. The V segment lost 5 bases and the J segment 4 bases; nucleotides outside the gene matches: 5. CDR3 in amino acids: CASSHGTSGPETQYF. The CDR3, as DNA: TGTGCCAGCAGCCATGGGACTAGCGGGCCAGAGACCCAGTACTTC.

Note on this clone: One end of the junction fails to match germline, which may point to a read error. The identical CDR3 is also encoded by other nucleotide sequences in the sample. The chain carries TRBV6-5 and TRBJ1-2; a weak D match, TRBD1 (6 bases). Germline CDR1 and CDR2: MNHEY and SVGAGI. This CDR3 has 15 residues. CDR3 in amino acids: CASSPGWGRTDGYTF. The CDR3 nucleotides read TGTGCCAGCAGCCCGGGGTGGGGGCGGACCGATGGCTACACTTTC.

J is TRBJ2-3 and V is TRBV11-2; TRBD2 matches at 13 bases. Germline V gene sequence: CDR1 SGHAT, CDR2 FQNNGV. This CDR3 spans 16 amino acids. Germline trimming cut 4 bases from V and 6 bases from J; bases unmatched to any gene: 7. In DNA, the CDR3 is TGTGCCAGCAGCTCAAGGACTAGCGGGGGTGCGGATACGCAGTATTTT. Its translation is CASSSRTSGGADTQYF.

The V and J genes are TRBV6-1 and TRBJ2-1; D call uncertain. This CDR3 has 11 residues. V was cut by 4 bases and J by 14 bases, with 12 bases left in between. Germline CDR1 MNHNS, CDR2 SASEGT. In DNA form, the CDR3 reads TGTGCCAGCAGTGCAGCTGGGCTGGAGTTCTTC. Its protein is CASSAAGLEFF.

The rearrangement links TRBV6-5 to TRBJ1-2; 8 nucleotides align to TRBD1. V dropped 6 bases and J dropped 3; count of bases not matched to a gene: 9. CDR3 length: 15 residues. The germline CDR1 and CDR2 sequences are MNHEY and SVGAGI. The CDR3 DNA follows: TGTGCCAGCAGACCCGGACAGGGAGGGGACTATGGCTACACCTTC. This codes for CASRPGQGGDYGYTF.

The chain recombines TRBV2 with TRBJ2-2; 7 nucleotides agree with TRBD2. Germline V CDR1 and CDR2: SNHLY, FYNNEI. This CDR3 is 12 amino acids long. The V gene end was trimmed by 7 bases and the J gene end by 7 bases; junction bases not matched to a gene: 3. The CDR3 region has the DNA TGTGCCAGCACGGGGAGGGGCGGGGAGCTGTTTTTT. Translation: CASTGRGGELFF.

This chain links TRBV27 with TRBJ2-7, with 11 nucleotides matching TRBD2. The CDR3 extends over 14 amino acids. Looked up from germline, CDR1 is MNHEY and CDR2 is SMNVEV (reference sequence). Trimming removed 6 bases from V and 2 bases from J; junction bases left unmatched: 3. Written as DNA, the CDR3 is TGTGCCAGCAGGGGACTAGCGGCCCCCTACGAGCAGTACTTC. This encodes CASRGLAAPYEQYF.

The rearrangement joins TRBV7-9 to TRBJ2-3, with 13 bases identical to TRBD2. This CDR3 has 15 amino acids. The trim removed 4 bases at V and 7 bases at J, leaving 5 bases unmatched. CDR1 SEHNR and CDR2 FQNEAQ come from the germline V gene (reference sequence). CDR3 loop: CASSSGLAGAHTQYF. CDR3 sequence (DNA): TGTGCCAGCAGCTCCGGACTAGCGGGAGCACATACGCAGTATTTT.